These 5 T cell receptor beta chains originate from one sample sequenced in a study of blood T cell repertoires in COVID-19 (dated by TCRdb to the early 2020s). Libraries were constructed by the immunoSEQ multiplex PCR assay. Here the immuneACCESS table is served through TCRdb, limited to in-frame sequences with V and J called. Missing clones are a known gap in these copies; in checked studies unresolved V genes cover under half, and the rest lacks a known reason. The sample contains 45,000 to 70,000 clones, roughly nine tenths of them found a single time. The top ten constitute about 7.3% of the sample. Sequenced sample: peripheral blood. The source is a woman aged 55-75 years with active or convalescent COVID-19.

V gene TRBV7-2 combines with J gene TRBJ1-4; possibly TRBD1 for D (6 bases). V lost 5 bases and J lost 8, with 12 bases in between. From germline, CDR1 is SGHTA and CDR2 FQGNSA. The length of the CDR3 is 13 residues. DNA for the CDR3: TGTGCCAGCAGCCCCAGGGGAGGGGAAAAACTGTTTTTT. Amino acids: CASSPRGGEKLFF.

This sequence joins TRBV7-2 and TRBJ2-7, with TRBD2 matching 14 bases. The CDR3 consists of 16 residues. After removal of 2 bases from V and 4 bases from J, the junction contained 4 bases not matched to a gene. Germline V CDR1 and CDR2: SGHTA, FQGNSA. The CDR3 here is CASSLSGTSGSYEQYF. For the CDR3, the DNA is TGTGCCAGCAGCTTATCCGGGACTAGCGGGAGTTACGAGCAGTACTTC.

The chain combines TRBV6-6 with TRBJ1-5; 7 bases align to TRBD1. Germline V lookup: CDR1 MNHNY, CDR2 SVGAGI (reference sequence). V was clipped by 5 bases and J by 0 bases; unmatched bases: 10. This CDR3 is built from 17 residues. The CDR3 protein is CASSQWTGGYSNQPQHF. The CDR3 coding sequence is TGTGCCAGCAGTCAATGGACAGGTGGCTATAGCAATCAGCCCCAGCATTTT.

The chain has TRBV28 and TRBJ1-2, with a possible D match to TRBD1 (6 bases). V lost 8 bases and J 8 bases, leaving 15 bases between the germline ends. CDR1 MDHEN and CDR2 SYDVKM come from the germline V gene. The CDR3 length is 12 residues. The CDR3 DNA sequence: TGTGCCAGCGATACAGGGTTGGAGGGCTACACCTTC. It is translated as CASDTGLEGYTF.

CDR3 loop: CASSFTGYEQYF. The CDR3 nucleotides are TGTGCCAGCAGTTTCACCGGCTACGAGCAGTACTTC. The genes are TRBV6-2 or TRBV6-3 and TRBJ2-7; D is unresolved. This CDR3 is 12 amino acids long. In germline, CDR1 is MNHEY, CDR2 SVGEGT. The V end lost 4 bases, the J end lost 3 bases, and 7 bases lay between the germline ends.